This T cell receptor (beta chain) was recorded in a study of Ad26.COV2.S vaccination and SARS-CoV-2 variants. Whole-study results and caveats: Across vaccine and placebo recipients, the breadth of non-spike TCRs was similar. Post-vaccination breadth of spike-specific CD8+ and CD4+ T cell responses was reportedly substantial.

Generated by immunoSEQ multiplex PCR, the TCRdb table keeps only in-frame clones and is missing some. This table has around 100,000 clones, roughly 84% appearing once. In its sample, this clone was seen once. Its antigen is still unknown. This specimen was peripheral blood, taken after recovery from COVID-19. This clonotype originated in a human donor who had recovered from COVID-19.

Written as DNA, the CDR3 is TGTGCCAGCAGCTCCCTAGCGGGCGGACCAGGGGAGCTGTTTTTT. This codes for CASSSLAGGPGELFF. This rearrangement joins TRBV7-7 to TRBJ2-2, with 8 bases that match TRBD2. CDR1 and CDR2 (germline): SSHAT, FNYEAQ (reference sequence). The CDR3 extends over 15 amino acids. The ends lost 4 bases at V and 8 bases at J; junction bases unmatched: 9.